Sequencing of this T cell receptor (beta chain) was carried out in a study of blood T cells in healthy people across ages. Study-level points and caveats: TCR beta diversity per million T cells fell roughly linearly with age.

Per germline, CDR1 SGHAT and CDR2 FQNNGV. Trimming took 5 bases from V and 8 from J, leaving 19 bases between them. The CDR3 contains 15 residues. Then a second PCR, running roughly 6 to 12 cycles, was carried out with a sample-barcoded 5' primer and a J-beta primer mix. Every cDNA molecule carried a tag from a template-switch adaptor bearing 12 random nucleotides. Each CDR3 protein is one row after TCRdb ran MiXCR on the 5' RACE reads. The sample contains 1.8 million or so distinct CDR3 sequences, roughly two fifths of which appear only once. Per sample, a minimum of 6 million PBMCs were isolated. This clonotype came up a few times. Its antigen remains unknown.

The TCR comes from a human donor in good health. This rearrangement joins TRBV11-2 to TRBJ2-4; D is perhaps TRBD2 (6 bases). The sequencing input was blood. The CDR3 loop is CASSIRGDSLDIQYF. CDR3 coding DNA: TGTGCCAGCAGCATACGTGGGGACTCATTGGACATTCAGTACTTC.